In its sample, the clone carrying this T cell receptor (beta chain) was seen many times. Its antigen is not identified. In germline, CDR1 is SGHTA, CDR2 FQGNSA. V shed 1 base and J shed 0 bases, with 10 bases lying between them. CDR3 length: 15 residues. The sample belongs to a study of T cell repertoires in cytomegalovirus infection. Study background: Public TCR beta signatures marked donors with CMV infection and the matching HLA. Notes on the study in general: The ex vivo response was dominated by HLA-C-restricted CMV-specific TCR beta clonotypes.

TCRdb reanalysed the reads using MiXCR and keeps one entry per CDR3 protein. The profile shows some 320,000 distinct CDR3 sequences, more than 8% of them singletons. The rearrangement links TRBV7-2 to TRBJ2-7; D unclear. This sequence originates from a human donor in good health (CMV status not recorded). Some clones in this sample may be carry-over from other donors' samples. The specimen was PBMCs. In DNA form, the CDR3 reads TGTGCCAGCAGCTTAGTAGGCATGAGCTCCTACGAGCAGTACTTC. This encodes CASSLVGMSSYEQYF.